The next 14 T cell receptor beta chains were all read from a single sample in a study of regulatory T cells in long-lasting Graves disease. Arm-PCR of CDR3 regions with iRepertoire HTBI primers generated TCR beta libraries. In TCRdb, the multiplex PCR reads were re-called with MiXCR into one record per CDR3 protein. The sample has 250,000 to 300,000 distinct CDR3 sequences, around 21% seen once. The time point here: persistent/refractory GD, antithyroid drugs over 5 years with positive TRAb. Scientists built the TCR library using RNA that was extracted from PBMCs. Sequenced here: peripheral blood mononuclear cells (PBMCs), sampled when the disease was refractory, from a patient treated with antithyroid drugs. These receptors all come from a female donor with Graves disease.

This clonotype showed up many times. The chain is built from TRBV3-1 and TRBJ2-5, with D perhaps TRBD2 (6 bases). Trimming pared 0 bases from V and 7 bases from J, leaving 15 bases between. Germline CDR1 reads LGHDT; CDR2 reads YNNKEL (reference sequence). CDR3 length: 15 residues. The DNA for the CDR3 is TGTGCCAGCAGCCAAGATTTTCCCCAGCGGGTGACCCAGTACTTC. As protein: CASSQDFPQRVTQYF.

This clonotype has only one observation. This is likely a read error, given that the CDR3 carries no conserved phenylalanine or tryptophan at its end. This sequence joins TRBV18 and TRBJ2-7; TRBD2 is a possible D gene (6 bases). CDR1 is KGHSH, CDR2 LQKENI, per germline. The V end was cut by 3 bases, the J end by 5 bases, with 17 bases between. This CDR3 is built from 15 residues. The chain's CDR3 is CASSPWLASVDEQYY. Written as DNA, the CDR3 is TGTGCCAGCTCACCGTGGCTAGCGAGCGTGGACGAGCAGTACTAC.

V usage is TRBV7-8 and J usage is TRBJ1-1; the D is unclear. The germline gives CDR1 SGHVS, CDR2 FQNEAQ. V lost 1 base to trimming and J lost 1 base, with 10 bases between them. The CDR3 spans 15 residues. CDR3 sequence: CASSLGPGTNTEAFF. DNA of the CDR3: TGTGCCAGCAGCTTAGGACCGGGTACGAACACTGAAGCTTTCTTT.

At least ten counts were recorded for this clonotype. An end of the junction differs from the germline gene, which may be a read error. This chain links TRBV28 with TRBJ2-7; 8 bases align to TRBD2. The CDR3 runs to 13 residues. Germline loops: CDR1 MDHEN, CDR2 SYDVKM. The CDR3 nucleotides read TGTGCCAGCAGTACGAACCCACAGAGACTAGCGCTCTTC. This encodes CASSTNPQRLALF.

The chain is built from TRBV6-1 and TRBJ2-5, with 10 bases lining up with TRBD1. V dropped 0 bases and J dropped 5; count of bases not matched to a gene: 6. Germline-derived CDR1 and CDR2 are MNHNS and SASEGT. The CDR3 runs to 16 residues. CDR3 residues: CASSEALGTGVETQYF. The CDR3 nucleotides are TGTGCCAGCAGTGAAGCTCTCGGGACAGGGGTGGAGACCCAGTACTTC.

This clonotype occurred many times. The rearrangement uses TRBV11-2 and TRBJ2-7; 7 nucleotides line up with TRBD2. This CDR3 is built from 14 residues. Germline V gene sequence: CDR1 SGHAT, CDR2 FQNNGV. V lost 4 bases to trimming and J lost 6 bases; unmatched junction nucleotides: 9. CDR3 sequence (DNA): TGTGCCAGCAGCTCGCCCCAGCGGGGACGCGAGCAGTACTTC. This gives the protein CASSSPQRGREQYF.

The chain employs TRBV7-9 and TRBJ2-7; D gene uncertain. Germline V gene sequence: CDR1 SEHNR, CDR2 FQNEAQ (reference sequence). Trimming cost V 5 bases and J 7 bases, with 12 bases left between them. The CDR3 sequence is 12 residues long. CDR3 nucleotide sequence: TGTGCCAGCAGCACCTACACCCCTGAGCAGTACTTC. Its translation: CASSTYTPEQYF.

The chain combines TRBV3-1 with TRBJ2-1; TRBD1 matches 9 bases. V lost 1 base to trimming and J lost 8 bases; unmatched junction nucleotides: 12. CDR3 length: 17 residues. CDR1 and CDR2 (germline): LGHDT, YNNKEL (reference sequence). CDR3 coding DNA: TGTGCCAGCAGCCAAGCCCTTAACAGGGGGCCGTGGGATGAGCAGTTCTTC. Protein: CASSQALNRGPWDEQFF.

The chain joins TRBV28 to TRBJ1-4; 7 bases line up with TRBD1. The germline CDR1 and CDR2 sequences are MDHEN and SYDVKM. J lost 4 bases, V lost 5 bases, and 4 bases had no gene match. The CDR3 length is 14 residues. CDR3 protein: CASSPGQHNEKLFF. The CDR3, as DNA: TGTGCCAGCAGTCCGGGACAGCATAATGAAAAACTGTTTTTT.

This clonotype was recorded many times. J is TRBJ2-7 and V is TRBV2; 9 nucleotides agree with TRBD2. CDR1 and CDR2 from the germline V gene are SNHLY and FYNNEI. J gave up 2 bases and V 4 bases, and 6 bases lay outside the gene matches. The CDR3 has 15 amino acids. CDR3 in DNA: TGTGCCAGCAGTGCAGCGGGAGGTCCCCCCTACGAGCAGTACTTC. Translated: CASSAAGGPPYEQYF.

There are a few counts of this clonotype. The chain employs TRBV3-1 and TRBJ1-1; 8 nucleotides agree with TRBD1. CDR1 is LGHDT, CDR2 YNNKEL, per germline (reference sequence). CDR3 length: 15 residues. Trimming removed 4 bases from V and 1 base from J; junction bases left unmatched: 5. CDR3 bases: TGTGCCAGCAGCCCCCGGACAGGGCCGAACACTGAAGCTTTCTTT. Translating gives CASSPRTGPNTEAFF.

This clonotype appeared a few times. The chain employs TRBV20-1 and TRBJ1-5; no firm D call. The CDR3 length is 14 residues. Deletions cut 0 bases from V and 1 base from J, with 7 bases between. CDR1 DFQATT and CDR2 SNEGSKA come from the germline V gene (reference sequence). CDR3 residues: CSARDILSNQPQHF. The CDR3 DNA reads as TGCAGTGCTAGAGACATCCTAAGCAATCAGCCCCAGCATTTT.

The chain couples TRBV7-9 to TRBJ1-4, with 9 bases matching TRBD1. Germline lookup yields CDR1 SEHNR and CDR2 FQNEAQ (reference sequence). The CDR3 has 17 amino acids. The V segment lost 4 bases and the J segment 8 bases; nucleotides outside the gene matches: 14. CDR3 residues: CASSSTGGYDPGEKLFF. DNA of the CDR3: TGTGCCAGCAGCTCCACAGGGGGCTACGATCCTGGGGAAAAACTGTTTTTT.

This clonotype was counted many times. The genes are TRBV20-1 and TRBJ2-5; D gene uncertain. V was shortened by 3 bases and J by 5 bases, with 7 bases between the two germline ends. CDR1 and CDR2 from the germline V gene are DFQATT and SNEGSKA (reference sequence). This CDR3 comprises 11 residues. CDR3 sequence: CSARSSETQYF. In DNA, the CDR3 is TGCAGTGCTAGGTCCAGTGAGACCCAGTACTTC.